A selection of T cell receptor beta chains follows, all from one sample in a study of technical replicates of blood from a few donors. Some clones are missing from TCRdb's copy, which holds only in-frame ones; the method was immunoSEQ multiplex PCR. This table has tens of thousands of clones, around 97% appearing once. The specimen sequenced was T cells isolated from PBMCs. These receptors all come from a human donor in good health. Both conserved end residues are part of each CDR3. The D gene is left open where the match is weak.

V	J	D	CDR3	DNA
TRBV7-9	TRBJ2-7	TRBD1	CASSLKGQGFEQYF	TGTGCCAGCAGCTTAAAGGGACAGGGATTCGAGCAGTACTTC
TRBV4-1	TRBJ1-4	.	CASSQDGGAGREKLFF	TGCGCCAGCAGCCAAGATGGGGGGGCAGGGAGGGAAAAACTGTTTTTT
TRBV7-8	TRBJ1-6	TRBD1	CASSFSGTGNSPLHF	TGTGCCAGCAGCTTCTCGGGGACAGGGAATTCACCCCTCCACTTT
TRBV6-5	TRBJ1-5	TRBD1	CASSSLKTGGGQPQHF	TGTGCCAGCAGTTCGCTAAAGACAGGGGGAGGGCAGCCCCAGCATTTT
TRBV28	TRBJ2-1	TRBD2	CASGAGVGNEQFF	TGTGCCAGCGGAGCGGGAGTAGGCAATGAGCAGTTCTTC
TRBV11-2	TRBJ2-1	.	CASSLVLDNEQFF	TGTGCCAGCAGCTTAGTACTAGACAATGAGCAGTTCTTC
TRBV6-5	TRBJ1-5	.	CASSQGNSNQPQHF	TGTGCCAGCAGTCAGGGGAATAGCAATCAGCCCCAGCATTTT
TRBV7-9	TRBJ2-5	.	CASSLSVSGETQYF	TGTGCCAGCAGCTTATCTGTATCGGGGGAGACCCAGTACTTC
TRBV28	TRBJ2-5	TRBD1	CASSSPTGVSEETQYF	TGTGCCAGCAGTTCTCCTACAGGGGTGAGCGAAGAGACCCAGTACTTC
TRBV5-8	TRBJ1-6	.	CASSLGQGSSPLHF	TGTGCCAGCAGCTTAGGGCAGGGGTCTTCACCCCTCCACTTT
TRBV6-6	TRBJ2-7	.	CASSSDRNYEQYF	TGTGCCAGCAGTTCGGACAGAAACTACGAGCAGTACTTC
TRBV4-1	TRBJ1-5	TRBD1	CASSRLGQEDQPQHF	TGCGCCAGCAGCCGACTCGGACAGGAGGATCAGCCCCAGCATTTT
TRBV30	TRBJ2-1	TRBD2	CAWNPGTSGGGGNEQFF	TGTGCCTGGAACCCCGGGACTAGCGGGGGGGGTGGAAATGAGCAGTTCTTC